A single sample is the source of the 15 T cell receptor beta chains below, sequenced in a study of radiation and T cells in renal cell carcinoma. Generated by immunoSEQ multiplex PCR, the TCRdb table keeps only in-frame clones and is missing some. Here the sample spans 18,000 or so clones, around 63% being singletons. Treatment of the sample: treatment-naive control, cytoreductive nephrectomy. The sequencing used tumor tissue, collected from a patient whose treatment was nephrectomy without radiotherapy. The receptors originated from a man over 45 with renal cell carcinoma.

This sequence joins TRBV25-1 and TRBJ2-7; D is unclear. The CDR3 is 11 amino acids. Per the germline V gene, CDR1 is MGHDK and CDR2 is SYGVNS. Between the trimmed V and J ends, which lost 8 bases and 0 bases, there was a span of 5 bases. DNA of the CDR3: TGTGCCAGCCGATCCTCCTACGAGCAGTACTTC. It specifies CASRSSYEQYF.

The chain has TRBV7-9 and TRBJ1-2; D is possibly TRBD1 (5 bases). The CDR3 sequence is 16 residues long. Germline CDR1 and CDR2: SEHNR and FQNEAQ (reference sequence). Trimming left V 1 base short and J 4 bases short, with 16 bases between. The CDR3 region is CASSLGGPTVGYGYTF. DNA for the CDR3: TGTGCCAGCAGCTTAGGGGGCCCGACTGTTGGCTATGGCTACACCTTC.

The chain links TRBV27 to TRBJ1-1; D call uncertain. Germline lookup yields CDR1 MNHEY and CDR2 SMNVEV (reference sequence). V lost 11 bases and J lost 2, with 6 bases in between. This CDR3 is built from 10 residues. CDR3 bases: TGTGCCGGGAGCAACACTGAAGCTTTCTTT. It encodes CAGSNTEAFF.

This clone was found many times. The genes are TRBV7-2 and TRBJ2-2, with TRBD1 matching over 10 bases. V lost 5 bases, J lost 9 bases, and 12 bases stayed unmatched. The CDR3 runs to 16 residues. Germline-derived CDR1 and CDR2 are SGHTA and FQGNSA. CDR3 bases: TGTGCCAGCAGCGAGAGCGGGACAGGGGTTACCAGGGAGCTGTTTTTT. Its translation is CASSESGTGVTRELFF.

Points on this clone: A far larger clone is one base from this, pointing to a likely read error. Here the CDR3 reads CASTLTGVHEQFF. CDR3 DNA: TGTGCCAGCACTCTGACAGGGGTCCATGAGCAGTTCTTC. The rearrangement joins TRBV6-1 to TRBJ2-1, with 8 bases aligning to TRBD1. The CDR3 covers 13 residues. Looked up from germline, CDR1 is MNHNS and CDR2 is SASEGT. Trimming at V came to 7 bases and at J to 8 bases, leaving 7 bases not matched to a gene.

The chain employs TRBV5-1 and TRBJ2-1; D uncertain. Looked up from germline, CDR1 is SGHRS and CDR2 is YFSETQ. CDR3 length: 13 amino acids. The ends were cut back, 1 base at V and 7 bases at J, with 9 bases in the middle. In DNA form, the CDR3 reads TGCGCCAGCAGCTTGACGGTTAATAATGAGCAGTTCTTC. It encodes CASSLTVNNEQFF.

This clone was detected once. The chain recombines TRBV2 with TRBJ2-5, with D possibly being TRBD1 (5 bases). Looked up from germline, CDR1 is SNHLY and CDR2 is FYNNEI. This CDR3 comprises 15 residues. V lost 6 bases and J lost 0, with 14 bases in between. CDR3 loop: CASSVKSGYQETQYF. The CDR3 nucleotides are TGTGCCAGCAGCGTCAAATCAGGGTACCAAGAGACCCAGTACTTC.

A word on this clone: As the CDR3 is not closed by the conserved phenylalanine or tryptophan, this likely results from a read error. No DNA is shown, since the ends of the CDR3 on it are uncertain; the CDR3 is the one TCRdb lists. The genes are TRBV6-5 and TRBJ1-2; TRBD1 reflects the table's D call only, with no check against the DNA. The CDR3 has 14 residues if both end residues are counted. Germline V gives CDR1 MNHEY, CDR2 SVGAGI. Here the CDR3 reads CASSSTGPFSVFSL.

Only a few counts were recorded for this clone. The gene calls are TRBV5-6 and TRBJ2-7; no firm D call. CDR3 length equals 11 residues. V dropped 4 bases and J dropped 3 bases, with 5 bases sitting between them. Germline CDR1 and CDR2: SGHDT and YYEEEE. The CDR3 here is CASSNSYEQYF. The CDR3 DNA is TGTGCCAGCAGCAATAGCTACGAGCAGTACTTC.

The chain joins TRBV21-1 to TRBJ1-2. TRBV21-1 counts as a pseudogene. This CDR3 comprises 13 residues. The CDR3 coding sequence is TGTGCCAGCAGCAAACGGGGGGACTATGGCTACACCTTC. It is translated as CASSKRGDYGYTF.

This sequence joins TRBV11-1 and TRBJ2-5; 13 nucleotides align to TRBD2. V shed 4 bases, J shed 7 bases, and the junction held 6 bases outside the gene matches. This CDR3 has 15 residues. Germline V gene data show CDR1 as SGHAT and CDR2 as FQDESV (reference sequence). The CDR3 nucleotides are TGTGCCAGCAGCTACGGGACTAGCGGGGCCAGGACCCAGTACTTC. It specifies CASSYGTSGARTQYF.

This clone has only one observation. This chain connects TRBV21-1 to TRBJ2-5; TRBD2, as called in the table, went unchecked against the DNA. TRBV21-1 is a pseudogene locus. The CDR3 sequence is 16 residues long. The CDR3 protein is CASSRSVGTPRETQYF. The CDR3 coding sequence is TGTGCCAGCAGCCGCTCGGTCGGGACTCCCAGGGAGACCCAGTACTTC.

This clone was seen only once. The genes are TRBV20-1 and TRBJ2-7; D unresolved. Deletions cut 3 bases from V and 4 bases from J, with 7 bases between. This CDR3 is built from 11 residues. Per the germline V gene, CDR1 is DFQATT and CDR2 is SNEGSKA (reference sequence). CDR3 bases: TGCAGTGCTAGTACTGGGTACGAGCAGTACTTC. Translation: CSASTGYEQYF.

This clone was observed a few times. The chain is built from TRBV5-4 and TRBJ1-2; D not resolved. This CDR3 has 12 amino acids. Trimming took 1 base from V and 6 from J, leaving 7 bases between them. Germline V lookup: CDR1 SGHNT, CDR2 YYREEE (reference sequence). This CDR3 reads CASSLRQNGYTF. The CDR3 nucleotides are TGTGCCAGCAGCTTGCGGCAGAATGGCTACACCTTC. The full variable domain, its missing parts supplied by reference TRBV5-4 and TRBJ1-2, is ETGVTQSPTHLIKTRGQQVTLRCSSQSGHNTVSWYQQALGQGPQFIFQYYREEENGRGNFPPRFSGLQFPNYSSELNVNALELDDSALYLCASSLRQNGYTFGSGTRLTVV.

The rearrangement joins TRBV12-2 to TRBJ1-1. TRBV12-2 is labeled a pseudogene. The CDR3 covers 21 residues. CDR3: CASRLARGRQDPFNGDTEAFF. In DNA form, the CDR3 reads TGTGCAAGTCGCTTAGCGCGGGGGAGACAGGACCCTTTCAACGGGGACACTGAAGCTTTCTTT.